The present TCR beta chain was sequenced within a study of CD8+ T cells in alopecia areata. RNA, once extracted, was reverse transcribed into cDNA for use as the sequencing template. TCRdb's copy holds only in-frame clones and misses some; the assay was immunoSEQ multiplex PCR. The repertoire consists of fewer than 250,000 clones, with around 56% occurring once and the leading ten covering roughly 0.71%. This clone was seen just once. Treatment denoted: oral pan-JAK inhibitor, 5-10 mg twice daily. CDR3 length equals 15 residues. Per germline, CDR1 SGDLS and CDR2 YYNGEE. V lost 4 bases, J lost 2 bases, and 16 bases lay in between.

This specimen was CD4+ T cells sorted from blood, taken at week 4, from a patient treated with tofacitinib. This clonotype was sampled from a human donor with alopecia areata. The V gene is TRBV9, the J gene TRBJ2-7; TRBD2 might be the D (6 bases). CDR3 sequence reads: CASSPAGRNAYEQYF. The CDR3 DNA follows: TGTGCCAGCAGCCCCGCGGGGCGGAACGCCTACGAGCAGTACTTC.